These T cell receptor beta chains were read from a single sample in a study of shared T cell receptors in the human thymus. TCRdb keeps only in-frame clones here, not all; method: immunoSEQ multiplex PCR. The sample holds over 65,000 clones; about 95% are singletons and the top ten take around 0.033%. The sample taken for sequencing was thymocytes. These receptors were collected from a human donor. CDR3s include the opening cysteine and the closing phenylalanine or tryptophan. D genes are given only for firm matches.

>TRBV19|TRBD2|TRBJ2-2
TGTGCCAGTTCTAGCGGGGGAAGTGGGCTTACCGGGGAGCTGTTTTTT
CASSSGGSGLTGELFF
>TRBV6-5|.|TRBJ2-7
TGTGCCAGCAGTTACCTCCCAGGCTCCTACGAGCAGTACTTC
CASSYLPGSYEQYF
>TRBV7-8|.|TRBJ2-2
TGTGCCAGCAGCCCGTTGGAGTGGACAAACACCGGGGAGCTGTTTTTT
CASSPLEWTNTGELFF
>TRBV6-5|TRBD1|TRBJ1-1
TGTGCCAGCAGTTCAGGACAGGCAGCCTACACTGAAGCTTTCTTT
CASSSGQAAYTEAFF
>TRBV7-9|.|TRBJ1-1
TGTGCCAGTAACTGGGGACACACTGAAGCTTTCTTT
CASNWGHTEAFF
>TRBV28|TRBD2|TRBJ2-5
TGTGCCAGCAGTTTATATTTGCGGGGGTTAGGGGAGACCCAGTACTTC
CASSLYLRGLGETQYF
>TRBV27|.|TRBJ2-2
TGTGCCAGCAGTTTATATTCAGGGGAAGGAGCCGGGGAGCTGTTTTTT
CASSLYSGEGAGELFF
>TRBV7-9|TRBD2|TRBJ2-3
TGTGCCAGCAGCTCACCCAGCGGGGGGGCAAGGGATACGCAGTATTTT
CASSSPSGGARDTQYF
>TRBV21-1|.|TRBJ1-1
TGTGCCAGCAGCAAATCTCGGGAGAACACTGAAGCTTTCTTT
CASSKSRENTEAFF
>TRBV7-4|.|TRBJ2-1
TGTGCCAGCAGCCCCCCGTCCGGGGGGCTCCCCTACAATGAGCAGTTCTTC
CASSPPSGGLPYNEQFF
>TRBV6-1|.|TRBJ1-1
TGTGCCAGCAGTCCGGCTTCCCGACCGAACACTGAAGCTTTCTTT
CASSPASRPNTEAFF